Presented here are 30 T cell receptor beta chains from one specimen sequenced in a study of blood T cell repertoires in COVID-19. TCRdb keeps only in-frame clones here, not all; method: immunoSEQ multiplex PCR. The sample has about 100,000 clones; approximately 86% are singletons. Sequencing was performed on PBMCs or T cells enriched from blood (not recorded which). The receptors originated from a woman between 45 and 60 years old who had recovered from COVID-19.

The chain links TRBV5-1 to TRBJ1-2; tentative D call: TRBD1 (6 bases). V was clipped by 3 bases and J by 2 bases, with 14 bases between them. In germline, CDR1 is SGHRS, CDR2 YFSETQ. This CDR3 comprises 15 residues. As DNA, the CDR3 is TGCGCCAGCAGCTGGACCGGGACACAGAACTATGGCTACACCTTC. Its protein is CASSWTGTQNYGYTF.

The chain links TRBV30 to TRBJ1-6, with TRBD1 matching over 8 bases. The CDR3 contains 14 residues. The trim removed 5 bases at V and 9 bases at J, leaving 9 bases unmatched. The germline V gene has CDR1 GTSNPN and CDR2 SVGIG (reference sequence). The CDR3 loop reads CAWEDRARVSPLHF. The CDR3 nucleotides are TGTGCCTGGGAGGACAGGGCGAGGGTTTCACCCCTCCACTTT.

CDR3 nucleotides: TGTGCCGGGACAGGCCGCCCCTTGAACACTGAAGCTTTCTTT. Translating gives CAGTGRPLNTEAFF. V is TRBV19 and J is TRBJ1-1; 8 bases line up with TRBD1. Germline V gene lookup returns CDR1 LNHDA and CDR2 SQIVND (reference sequence). This CDR3 spans 14 amino acids. V lost 11 bases to trimming and J lost 0 bases; unmatched junction nucleotides: 8.

The chain has TRBV28 and TRBJ2-7, with 11 nucleotides matching TRBD2. Germline V gene data show CDR1 as MDHEN and CDR2 as SYDVKM. Trimming at V came to 6 bases and at J to 2 bases, leaving 6 bases not matched to a gene. CDR3 length: 15 amino acids. CDR3 DNA sequence: TGTGCCAGCAGATACGGGACTAGCGGTACCTACGAGCAGTACTTC. Protein sequence: CASRYGTSGTYEQYF.

The chain combines TRBV10-3 with TRBJ1-4; 10 nucleotides align to TRBD1. The length of the CDR3 is 14 residues. Germline CDR1 is ENHRY and CDR2 is SYGVKD. Germline trimming cut 6 bases from V and 5 bases from J; bases unmatched to any gene: 3. The DNA of the CDR3 is TGTGCCATCAGCCCGGGACAGGGGAATGAAAAACTGTTTTTT. It codes for CAISPGQGNEKLFF.

This clone was seen repeatedly, ten times or more. The chain is built from TRBV19 and TRBJ2-5, with 9 positions matching TRBD2. This CDR3 region has 16 residues. V lost 6 bases to trimming and J lost 5 bases; unmatched junction nucleotides: 13. CDR1 is LNHDA and CDR2 is SQIVND in the germline V gene (reference sequence). The CDR3 DNA sequence: TGTGCCAGTAGCCTTATCGATAGCGGGAGTCGGGAGACCCAGTACTTC. Translated: CASSLIDSGSRETQYF.

The chain uses TRBV5-1 and TRBJ2-7, with D perhaps matching TRBD1 (6 bases). This CDR3 region has 14 residues. V shed 1 base and J shed 5 bases, with 13 bases lying between them. Germline V gene lookup returns CDR1 SGHRS and CDR2 YFSETQ. This chain's CDR3 is CASSLRQAVHEQYF. The CDR3 nucleotides are TGCGCCAGCAGCTTGCGACAGGCGGTCCACGAGCAGTACTTC.

This sequence joins TRBV10-3 and TRBJ2-2; D is possibly TRBD2 (5 bases). This CDR3 contains 16 residues. Trimming took off 6 bases at V and 0 bases at J, with 14 bases between the two ends. The germline V gene has CDR1 ENHRY and CDR2 SYGVKD. CDR3 loop: CAIRQHYGANTGELFF. The CDR3 DNA reads as TGTGCCATCAGACAGCATTACGGGGCGAACACCGGGGAGCTGTTTTTT.

The table lists this clone with a count of one. The chain recombines TRBV19 with TRBJ2-5; a weak D match, TRBD2 (7 bases). V was clipped by 3 bases and J by 7 bases, with 15 bases between them. There are 14 residues in the CDR3. Germline V CDR1 and CDR2: LNHDA, SQIVND (reference sequence). The CDR3 here is CASSIWGGWGTQYF. The DNA of the CDR3 is TGTGCCAGTAGTATCTGGGGGGGCTGGGGGACCCAGTACTTC. Looking up the rest from reference TRBV19 and TRBJ2-5 gives the full variable domain: DGGITQSPKYLFRKEGQNVTLSCEQNLNHDAMYWYRQDPGQGLRLIYYSQIVNDFQKGDIAEGYSVSREKKESFPLTVTSAQKNPTAFYLCASSIWGGWGTQYFGPGTRLLVL.

This clone was seen only once. V usage is TRBV19 and J usage is TRBJ2-1; D perhaps matches TRBD2 (5 bases). V was cut by 5 bases and J by 0 bases, with 14 bases left in between. This CDR3 is built from 16 residues. Germline values: CDR1 LNHDA, CDR2 SQIVND (reference sequence). This chain's CDR3 is CASSPRLGSSYNEQFF. CDR3 bases: TGTGCCAGTAGTCCCCGACTGGGGAGCTCCTACAATGAGCAGTTCTTC.

V usage is TRBV10-1 and J usage is TRBJ2-1; D is unresolved. The CDR3 length is 12 residues. Trimming pared 7 bases from V and 2 bases from J, leaving 6 bases between. Germline V gene sequence: CDR1 WNHNN, CDR2 SYGVQD (reference sequence). CDR3: CASIETYNEQFF. The DNA of the CDR3 is TGCGCCAGCATAGAGACCTACAATGAGCAGTTCTTC.

The V call is TRBV12-5, the J call TRBJ2-7; 7 bases align to TRBD1. The CDR3 spans 15 residues. CDR1 LGHNT and CDR2 FRNRAP come from the germline V gene. With 1 base clipped from V and 5 bases from J, the junction kept 8 bases outside the gene matches. DNA of the CDR3: TGTGCTAGTGGTTTGGGAGACGACAGGGACCACGAGCAGTACTTC. Amino acids: CASGLGDDRDHEQYF.

DNA for the CDR3: TGTGCCAGCAGTTACTCGGCTAACACTGAAGCTTTCTTT. Translating gives CASSYSANTEAFF. The J gene is TRBJ1-1, the V gene TRBV6-2 or TRBV6-3; no reliable D call. CDR1 is MNHEY and CDR2 is SVGEGT in the germline V gene. The CDR3 covers 13 residues. Deletions cut 0 bases from V and 2 bases from J, with 4 bases between.

This clone has only a few counts. The chain combines TRBV6-1 with TRBJ2-7, with unresolved D. CDR3 size: 15 residues. Germline CDR1 is MNHNS and CDR2 is SASEGT. Trimming pared 2 bases from V and 6 bases from J, leaving 17 bases between. The CDR3 DNA reads as TGTGCCAGCAGTGAATCAATGACTCCCGCTGGCGAGCAGTACTTC. Amino acid sequence: CASSESMTPAGEQYF.

This clone was seen a single time. The rearrangement uses TRBV10-3 and TRBJ2-2; 11 bases line up with TRBD1. Germline V gene lookup returns CDR1 ENHRY and CDR2 SYGVKD. The CDR3 sequence is 15 residues long. V lost 3 bases and J lost 8; bases outside the gene matches: 5. This chain's CDR3 is CAISDTGTGGGELFF. In DNA form, the CDR3 reads TGTGCCATCAGTGACACCGGGACAGGGGGTGGGGAGCTGTTTTTT.

V is TRBV15 and J is TRBJ2-3; TRBD2 agrees at 15 bases. The junction had 5 bases not matched to a gene; V was cut back by 3 bases and J by 4 bases. CDR1 and CDR2 from the germline V gene are LNHNV and YYDKDF (reference sequence). The CDR3 totals 17 residues. This CDR3 reads CATSRGTSGGRADTQYF. The CDR3 DNA follows: TGTGCCACCAGCAGGGGGACTAGCGGGGGGAGGGCAGATACGCAGTATTTT.

The rearrangement uses TRBV11-1 and TRBJ2-1; TRBD2 aligns across 7 bases. This CDR3 region has 16 residues. CDR1 is SGHAT and CDR2 is FQDESV in the germline V gene (reference sequence). The J segment lost 2 bases and the V segment lost 5 bases, leaving 9 bases of the junction unmatched. The CDR3 sequence: CASSDYGLAAYNEQFF. The CDR3 coding sequence is TGTGCCAGCAGCGACTACGGGCTAGCGGCCTACAATGAGCAGTTCTTC. The variable domain in full, completed from reference TRBV11-1 and TRBJ2-1, reads EAEVAQSPRYKITEKSQAVAFWCDPISGHATLYWYRQILGQGPELLVQFQDESVVDDSQLPKDRFSAERLKGVDSTLKIQPAELGDSAMYLCASSDYGLAAYNEQFFGPGTRLTVL.

The CDR3 DNA sequence: TGTGCCAGCAGCTGGAAGTCAGGGGGCTATGGCTACACCTTC. The encoded protein is CASSWKSGGYGYTF. The V call is TRBV5-8, the J call TRBJ1-2; 7 bases match TRBD1. The V gene end was trimmed by 3 bases and the J gene end by 4 bases; junction bases not matched to a gene: 6. The CDR3 runs to 14 residues. Germline CDR1 reads SGHTS; CDR2 reads YDEGEE.

The V gene is TRBV12-3 or TRBV12-4, the J gene TRBJ1-1, with D tentatively TRBD1 (5 bases). Trimming left V 7 bases short and J 1 base short, with 10 bases between. CDR3 size: 13 residues. The CDR3 DNA reads TGTGCCAGCACTAAACAGGAGAACACTGAAGCTTTCTTT. It codes for CASTKQENTEAFF.

The gene calls are TRBV3-1 (or the pseudogene TRBV3-2) and TRBJ2-6, with 11 positions matching TRBD1. This CDR3 is 17 amino acids long. Germline V lookup: CDR1 LGHDT, CDR2 YNNKEL (reference sequence). The junction had 2 bases not matched to a gene; V was cut back by 4 bases and J by 0 bases. This chain's CDR3 is CASSLGTGGSGANVLTF. In nucleotides, the CDR3 is TGTGCCAGCAGCCTCGGGACAGGGGGCTCTGGGGCCAACGTCCTGACTTTC.

The gene calls are TRBV5-4 and TRBJ1-1, with 7 bases aligning to TRBD1. The CDR3 runs 15 residues. Germline lookup yields CDR1 SGHNT and CDR2 YYREEE (reference sequence). Losses at the gene ends were 4 bases for V and 1 base for J; bases not matched to a gene: 7. The CDR3 loop reads CASSPYGQANTEAFF. The CDR3 bases are TGTGCCAGCAGCCCATATGGACAGGCGAACACTGAAGCTTTCTTT. The full variable domain, rest sourced from reference TRBV5-4 and TRBJ1-1, is ETGVTQSPTHLIKTRGQQVTLRCSSQSGHNTVSWYQQALGQGPQFIFQYYREEENGRGNFPPRFSGLQFPNYSSELNVNALELDDSALYLCASSPYGQANTEAFFGQGTRLTVV.

V gene TRBV28 combines with J gene TRBJ1-1, with TRBD1 identical over 7 bases. The V gene end was trimmed by 7 bases and the J gene end by 6 bases; junction bases not matched to a gene: 14. The CDR3 loop spans 15 amino acids. CDR1 is MDHEN and CDR2 is SYDVKM in the germline V gene. CDR3 residues: CASTLPQGGFAEAFF. Written as DNA, the CDR3 is TGTGCCAGCACCCTTCCTCAGGGGGGTTTCGCTGAAGCTTTCTTT.

The gene calls are TRBV3-1 (or the pseudogene TRBV3-2) and TRBJ2-5; 8 bases map to TRBD2. The CDR3 covers 18 residues. V gave up 2 bases and J gave up 2 bases; unmatched junction bases: 13. CDR1 is LGHDT, CDR2 YNNKEL, per germline (reference sequence). In nucleotides, the CDR3 is TGTGCCAGCAGCCAATTTTTATCCGGGACTAGTGGTCAAGAGACCCAGTACTTC. Translated: CASSQFLSGTSGQETQYF.

The chain joins TRBV7-9 to TRBJ1-5, with 9 nucleotides matching TRBD1. Germline V gives CDR1 SEHNR, CDR2 FQNEAQ (reference sequence). Unmatched junction bases numbered 4, after V lost 6 bases and J lost 1 base. This CDR3 is built from 15 residues. The CDR3 spells CASSQQGASNQPQHF. CDR3 coding DNA: TGTGCCAGCAGTCAACAGGGGGCGAGCAATCAGCCCCAGCATTTT.

This clone was seen only a few times. The chain uses TRBV9 and TRBJ1-2; D unresolved. The germline gives CDR1 SGDLS, CDR2 YYNGEE. Between the trimmed V and J ends, which lost 3 bases and 4 bases, there was a span of 16 bases. The CDR3 loop spans 15 amino acids. This CDR3 is CASSDSLRSIYGYTF. The CDR3 nucleotides are TGTGCCAGCAGCGATTCCTTAAGGAGTATCTATGGCTACACCTTC.

J is TRBJ1-5 and V is TRBV28; D uncertain. The germline V gene encodes CDR1 MDHEN and CDR2 SYDVKM. V was trimmed by 11 bases and J by 6 bases, leaving 5 bases between them. This CDR3 spans 9 amino acids. The CDR3 is CAVSQPQHF. CDR3 nucleotide sequence: TGTGCCGTTAGTCAGCCCCAGCATTTT.

This sequence joins TRBV24-1 and TRBJ2-5; no definite D call. This CDR3 is 13 amino acids long. CDR1 and CDR2 (germline): KGHDR, SFDVKD. Trimming took off 3 bases at V and 5 bases at J, with 9 bases between the two ends. In nucleotides, the CDR3 is TGTGCCACCAGTGATCCCGGGTCGGAGACCCAGTACTTC. Translated, it gives CATSDPGSETQYF.

The J gene is TRBJ2-7, the V gene TRBV6-6; the match to TRBD2 covers 8 bases. Germline V CDR1 and CDR2: MNHNY, SVGAGI (reference sequence). This CDR3 has 17 amino acids. V was pared by 5 bases and J by 5 bases, with 17 bases of the junction left unmatched. The CDR3 DNA sequence: TGTGCCAGCAGTAGATTCGGGGCGGGGGGTTTGGACAACGAGCAGTACTTC. Translating gives CASSRFGAGGLDNEQYF.

The chain couples TRBV15 to TRBJ1-1; no definite D call. The V and J ends lost 3 bases and 2 bases respectively, with 7 bases between them. The CDR3 has 13 residues. From germline, CDR1 is LNHNV and CDR2 YYDKDF (reference sequence). CDR3 sequence: CATSRPGNTEAFF. CDR3 coding DNA: TGTGCCACCAGCAGGCCAGGCAACACTGAAGCTTTCTTT.

The chain has TRBV4-1 and TRBJ2-3, with D perhaps matching TRBD2 (5 bases). The CDR3 is 15 amino acids. Trimming cost V 1 base and J 5 bases, with 13 bases left between them. Germline V gives CDR1 MGHRA, CDR2 YSYEKL. The CDR3 nucleotides read TGCGCCAGCAGCCAAGCCGGGGTCGCCGTAGATACGCAGTATTTT. Translated, it gives CASSQAGVAVDTQYF.